This record concerns one TCR beta chain sequence. The data are from a study of blood T cell repertoires in COVID-19. Looking at the study overall: COVID-19 samples from acute and convalescent phases originated in the United States, Italy and Spain. Nucleic acid was either cDNA or gDNA, and it came from T cells, B-cell-depleted T cells, or PBMCs.

This CDR3 is 13 amino acids long. V dropped 5 bases and J dropped 6; count of bases not matched to a gene: 6. Looked up from germline, CDR1 is MNHEY and CDR2 is SMNVEV (reference sequence). As handled by the study authors: Reference gene primer amplification gave estimated nucleated cell counts. The protocol was immunoSEQ multiplex PCR, while the TCRdb copy is restricted to in-frame clones and leaves out a portion. The V and J calls and the clone size are those of that table, but D and trimming were determined from the DNA. Seen here are about 390,000 clones, 87% observed once, and the top ten hold roughly 2.1%.

The source material was peripheral blood. The receptor was derived from a woman in her sixties with COVID-19, enrolled during active disease. V usage is TRBV27 and J usage is TRBJ2-7; TRBD1 matches 8 bases. CDR3 in amino acids: CASSGGTGPEQYF. CDR3 coding DNA: TGTGCCAGCAGTGGAGGGACAGGTCCCGAGCAGTACTTC.